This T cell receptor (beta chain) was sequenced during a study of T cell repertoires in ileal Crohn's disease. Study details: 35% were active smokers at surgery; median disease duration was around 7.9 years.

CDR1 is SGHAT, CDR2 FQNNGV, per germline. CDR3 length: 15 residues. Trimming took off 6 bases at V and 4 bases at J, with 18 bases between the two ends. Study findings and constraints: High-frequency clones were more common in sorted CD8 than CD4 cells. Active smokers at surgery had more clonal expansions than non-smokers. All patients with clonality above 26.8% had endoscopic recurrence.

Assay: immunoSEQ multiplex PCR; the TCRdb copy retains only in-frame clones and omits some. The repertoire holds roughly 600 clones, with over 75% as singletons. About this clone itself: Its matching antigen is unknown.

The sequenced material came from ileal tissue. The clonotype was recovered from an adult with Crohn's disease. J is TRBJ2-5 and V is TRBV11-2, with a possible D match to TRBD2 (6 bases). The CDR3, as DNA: TGTGCCAGCAGTCAACCATTAGGGAGGTCAGAGACCCAGTACTTC. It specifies CASSQPLGRSETQYF. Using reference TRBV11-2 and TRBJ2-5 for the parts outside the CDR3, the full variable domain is EAGVAQSPRYKIIEKRQSVAFWCNPISGHATLYWYQQILGQGPKLLIQFQNNGVVDDSQLPKDRFSAERLKGVDSTLKIQPAKLEDSAVYLCASSQPLGRSETQYFGPGTRLLVL.